A selection of T cell receptor beta chains follows, all from one sample in a study of T-cell memory formation after mild COVID-19. TCRdb ran MiXCR on the 5' RACE reads and lists one entry per CDR3 protein. The data contain approximately 65,000 distinct CDR3 sequences, over 15% of them singletons. The sequencing input was PBMCs or a T cell subset sorted from them (not recorded which). The receptors derive from an adult woman who had mild COVID-19 (a few samples of this study predate the infection). Cell type and time point are not known. The CDR3 runs from the conserved cysteine through the conserved F or W. D genes are given only for firm matches. The listing skips clone size in some rows; elsewhere it reads once, few, many or a size class.

clone size,D gene,J gene,V gene,CDR3 DNA,CDR3 protein
NA,NA,TRBJ2-3,TRBV12-3/TRBV12-4,TGTGCCAGCACCTCGGCGAATACAGATACGCAGTATTTT,CASTSANTDTQYF
NA,TRBD1,TRBJ1-1,TRBV12-3/TRBV12-4,TGTGCCAGCAGTTCTACAGGGGGCGCAACTGAAGCTTTCTTT,CASSSTGGATEAFF
few,NA,TRBJ2-7,TRBV9,TGTGCCAGCAGCGTACTTGACTCCACCTACGAGCAGTACTTC,CASSVLDSTYEQYF
NA,NA,TRBJ2-5,TRBV7-8,TGTGCCAGCAGCTCCGGAGCGACTACCCAAGAGACCCAGTACTTC,CASSSGATTQETQYF
few,NA,TRBJ2-3,TRBV5-1,TGCGCCAGCAGCTTGGGACAGGGACTCACAGATACGCAGTATTTT,CASSLGQGLTDTQYF
NA,NA,TRBJ2-7,TRBV4-3,TGCGCCAGCAGCCAAGATCGGGGCCCACGGGAGCAGTACTTC,CASSQDRGPREQYF
few,TRBD2,TRBJ2-3,TRBV10-3,TGTGCCATCAGCCCTACTAGCGGGGGGGCTGTCGGTACGCAGTATTTT,CAISPTSGGAVGTQYF
few,NA,TRBJ2-7,TRBV5-1,TGCGCCAGCAGCTTGACCGGGAACGGGATCCGCGAGCAGTACTTC,CASSLTGNGIREQYF
few,TRBD1,TRBJ2-7,TRBV4-1,TGCGCCAGCAGCCAAGAGCTGGGACAGGGCACGGCCGAGCAGTACTTC,CASSQELGQGTAEQYF
few,NA,TRBJ2-2,TRBV29-1,TGCAGCGTTGAAGCCGAGTCCGGGGAGCTGTTTTTT,CSVEAESGELFF
few,NA,TRBJ1-1,TRBV14,TGTGCCAGCAGCCAAGATGTGTTGGGGCAGGGGAGTGCTGAAGCTTTCTTT,CASSQDVLGQGSAEAFF
many,NA,TRBJ2-7,TRBV12-3/TRBV12-4,TGTGCCAGCAGTCTGTGGAGCGCTTACGAGCAGTACTTC,CASSLWSAYEQYF
few,NA,TRBJ2-5,TRBV15,TGTGCCACCAGCAGGGACAGCCCCCAAGAGACCCAGTACTTC,CATSRDSPQETQYF
NA,TRBD2,TRBJ2-3,TRBV28,TGTGCCAGCAGTTTAACCGAGGAGCGGGAGGCAGATACGCAGTATTTT,CASSLTEEREADTQYF
NA,NA,TRBJ2-7,TRBV7-6,TGTGCCAGCAGCTTAGGCCCAGGGTGGGGTTCCTACGAGCAGTACTTC,CASSLGPGWGSYEQYF
medium-sized,TRBD2,TRBJ2-3,TRBV15,TGTGCCACCACGGCGGGGGGGCTGGGTACGCAGTATTTT,CATTAGGLGTQYF
NA,TRBD1,TRBJ1-6,TRBV5-4,TGTGCCAGCAGCCGAGGGACAGGCGAGAATTCACCCCTCCACTTT,CASSRGTGENSPLHF
few,TRBD2,TRBJ2-3,TRBV9,TGTGCCAGCAGGGGACTAGCGGGAGGCCTCCACGACACAGATACGCAGTATTTT,CASRGLAGGLHDTDTQYF
few,TRBD2,TRBJ2-1,TRBV30,TGTGCCTGGAGTGTACAGGATCTAGCGGGGGGGCCTATGGATGAGCAGTTCTTC,CAWSVQDLAGGPMDEQFF
NA,NA,TRBJ1-2,TRBV12-3/TRBV12-4,TGTGCCAGCAAAGGGGAGTATGGCTACACCTTC,CASKGEYGYTF
few,TRBD1,TRBJ2-7,TRBV7-9,TGTGCCAGCAGCTGGAGGGACAGGGGGCTGGACGAGCAGTACTTC,CASSWRDRGLDEQYF
NA,NA,TRBJ2-2,TRBV30,TGTGCCTGGAGTGAGTCCGAGACAGCAAACACCGGGGAGCTGTTTTTT,CAWSESETANTGELFF
NA,NA,TRBJ2-3,TRBV4-1,TGCGCCAGCAGCCAAGATCTCGACGGGGGTATCCTCACAGATACGCAGTATTTT,CASSQDLDGGILTDTQYF
few,NA,TRBJ2-7,TRBV7-7,TGTGCCAGCAGCTTAGGGCCAGGCGACTACGAGCAGTACTTC,CASSLGPGDYEQYF
NA,NA,TRBJ2-2,TRBV9,TGTGCCAGCAGCGTAGGATTAGCAACCGGGGAGCTGTTTTTT,CASSVGLATGELFF
NA,NA,TRBJ2-1,TRBV24-1,TGTGCCACCAGTGAGGTTGCCAATGAGCAGTTCTTC,CATSEVANEQFF